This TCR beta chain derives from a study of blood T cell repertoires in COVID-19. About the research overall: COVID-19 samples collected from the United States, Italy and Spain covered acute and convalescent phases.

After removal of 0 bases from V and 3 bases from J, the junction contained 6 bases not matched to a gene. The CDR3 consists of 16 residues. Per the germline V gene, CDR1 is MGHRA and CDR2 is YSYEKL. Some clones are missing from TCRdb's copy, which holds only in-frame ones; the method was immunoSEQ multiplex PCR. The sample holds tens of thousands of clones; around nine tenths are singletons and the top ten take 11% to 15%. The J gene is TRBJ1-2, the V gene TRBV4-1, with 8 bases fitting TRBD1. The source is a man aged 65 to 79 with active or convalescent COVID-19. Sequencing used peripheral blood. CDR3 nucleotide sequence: TGCGCCAGCAGCCAAGATATCGGACAGGGATACTATGGCTACACCTTC. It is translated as CASSQDIGQGYYGYTF.